This T cell receptor beta chain was identified in a study of CD8+ T cells in alopecia areata. On the study more broadly: Tofacitinib treatment spanned 6 to 18 months, with 6 months off drug afterward. Whole-study results and caveats: Scalp lesions, especially in alopecia totalis/universalis, had higher clonality than normal scalp. With patients, TCR sharing proved less clear than in mice, a difference possibly related to HLA.

Sequencing used cDNA as its template, made by extracting RNA and reverse transcribing it. The method was immunoSEQ multiplex PCR; TCRdb's version includes in-frame clones alone and lacks a portion of them. Seen here are under 250,000 clones, roughly 57% observed once, and the top ten hold under 0.5%. Germline V lookup: CDR1 SGHVS, CDR2 FNYEAQ. The junction had 12 bases not matched to a gene; V was cut back by 5 bases and J by 9 bases. The CDR3 runs to 14 residues. A remark on this clone: Antigen unknown.

The chain carries TRBV7-6 and TRBJ2-7; 8 bases are shared with TRBD1. The material was CD4+ T cells sorted from blood, obtained at week 0. The sequence was obtained from a human donor with alopecia areata. CDR3 region: CASSVPGQGFLQYF. CDR3 coding DNA: TGTGCCAGCAGCGTCCCTGGACAGGGTTTTTTGCAGTACTTC.